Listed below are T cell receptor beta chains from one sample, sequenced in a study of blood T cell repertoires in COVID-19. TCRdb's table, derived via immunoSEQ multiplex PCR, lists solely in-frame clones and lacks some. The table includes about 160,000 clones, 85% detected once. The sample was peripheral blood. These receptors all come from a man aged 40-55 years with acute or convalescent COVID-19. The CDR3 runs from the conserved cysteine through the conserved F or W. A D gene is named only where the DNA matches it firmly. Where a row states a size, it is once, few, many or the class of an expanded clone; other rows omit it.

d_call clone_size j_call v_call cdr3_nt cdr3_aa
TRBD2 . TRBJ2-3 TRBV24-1 TGTGCCACCAGTGATGTACTAGCGGGGGGGCTAGATACGCAGTATTTT CATSDVLAGGLDTQYF
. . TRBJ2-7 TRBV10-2 TGCGCCAGCAGTGAGTCGAGGATCGGGACCTACGAGCAGTACTTC CASSESRIGTYEQYF
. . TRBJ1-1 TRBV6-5 TGTGCCAGCAGTTACAACAGGGAGACTGAAGCTTTCTTT CASSYNRETEAFF
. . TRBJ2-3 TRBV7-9 TGTGCCAGCAGACGGGACTCCACAGATACGCAGTATTTT CASRRDSTDTQYF
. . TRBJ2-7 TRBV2 TGTGCCAGCAGTGAACGGCAGGGGGGCGAGCAGTACTTC CASSERQGGEQYF
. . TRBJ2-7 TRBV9 TGTGCCAGCAGCGTAGGGGGAGCGACGGAGCAGTACTTC CASSVGGATEQYF
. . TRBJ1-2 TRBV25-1 TGTGCCAGCAGTGAACCAGGGGATAATGGCTACACCTTC CASSEPGDNGYTF
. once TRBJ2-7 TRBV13 TGTGCCAGCAGCCAAGACAGGATTACCTACGAGCAGTACTTC CASSQDRITYEQYF
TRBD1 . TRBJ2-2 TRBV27 TGTGCCAGCAGTTTATCCCCCGGACAGGGGGCAAACACCGGGGAGCTGTTTTTT CASSLSPGQGANTGELFF
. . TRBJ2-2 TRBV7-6 TGTGCCAGCAGCAGGGGCCAGGGAAGGGCAGCCGGGGAGCTGTTTTTT CASSRGQGRAAGELFF
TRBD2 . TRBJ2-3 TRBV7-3 TGTGCCAGCAGCATTAGCGGGGGGGTTACGCAGTATTTT CASSISGGVTQYF
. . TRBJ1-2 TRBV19 TGTGCCAGTAGTATCCGGGCGGAGGGCGGCTACACCTTC CASSIRAEGGYTF
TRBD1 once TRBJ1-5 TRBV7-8 TGTGCCAGCAGCGCAGGACAGGGAAAGGGGAATCAGCCCCAGCATTTT CASSAGQGKGNQPQHF
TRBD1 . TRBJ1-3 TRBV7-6 TGTGCCAGCAGCCCTGGGACAGGGTCCGGAAACACCATATATTTT CASSPGTGSGNTIYF
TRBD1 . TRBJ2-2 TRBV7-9 TGTGCCAGCAGCCCAGGACAGGTGCCCGGGGAGCTGTTTTTT CASSPGQVPGELFF
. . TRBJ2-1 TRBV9 TGTGCCAGCAGCGTAGACTGGGGTGTGGGGCCCTCCTACAATGAGCAGTTCTTC CASSVDWGVGPSYNEQFF
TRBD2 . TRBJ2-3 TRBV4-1 TGCGCCAGCAGCCCTGGACTAGCGGGTACAGATACGCAGTATTTT CASSPGLAGTDTQYF
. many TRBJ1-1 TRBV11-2 TGTGCCAGCAGCCCAACCGGAGGGGTGAACACTGAAGCTTTCTTT CASSPTGGVNTEAFF
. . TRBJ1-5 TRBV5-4 TGTGCCAGCAGCTTGAACCGAGAATATAGCAATCAGCCCCAGCATTTT CASSLNREYSNQPQHF
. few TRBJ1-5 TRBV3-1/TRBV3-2 TGTGCCAGCAGCAACAGGGTCGGCCAGCCCCAGCATTTT CASSNRVGQPQHF
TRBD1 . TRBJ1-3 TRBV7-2 TGTGCCAGCAGCTTAGGGGGGACAGGGTGGGGAAACACCATATATTTT CASSLGGTGWGNTIYF
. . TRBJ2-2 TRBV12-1 TGTGCCAGCAGCCCCGATACCAGGCCCTCGCCCACCGGGGAGCTGTTTTTT CASSPDTRPSPTGELFF
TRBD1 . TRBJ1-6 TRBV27 TGTGCCAGCAGTTTAGGGTTGGACAGGGTGCGCTCACCCCTCCACTTT CASSLGLDRVRSPLHF
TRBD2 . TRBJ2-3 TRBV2 TGTGCCAGCAGTTTGACTAGCGGGGGTACCGAAGGTACGCAGTATTTT CASSLTSGGTEGTQYF
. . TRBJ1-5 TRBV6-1 TGTGCCAGCAGTGAAGTCGGTAGCGGACAGCCCCAGCATTTT CASSEVGSGQPQHF
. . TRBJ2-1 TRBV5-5 TGTGCCAGCAGCCGCCCCGGGCGGGCTAGCCCAAGCGTCGTCTACAATGAGCAGTTCTTC CASSRPGRASPSVVYNEQFF
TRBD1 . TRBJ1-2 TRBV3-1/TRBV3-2 TGTGCCAGCAGCCCAAGGGACAGGGGGCAAGGTGGCTATGGCTACACCTTC CASSPRDRGQGGYGYTF
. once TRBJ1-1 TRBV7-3 TGTGCCAGCAGCCGAGTTGGGGCCGTGAACACTGAAGCTTTCTTT CASSRVGAVNTEAFF
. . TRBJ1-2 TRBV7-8 TGTGCCAGCAGCCCAGGTCAACAAGATGGCTACACCTTC CASSPGQQDGYTF
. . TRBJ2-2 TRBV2 TGTGCCAGCAGAGGAGCACTAGCCCCCACCGGGGAGCTGTTTTTT CASRGALAPTGELFF
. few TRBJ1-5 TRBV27 TGTGCCAGCAGTTTCCGACAGGAACACAATCAGCCCCAGCATTTT CASSFRQEHNQPQHF
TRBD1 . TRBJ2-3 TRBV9 TGTGCCAGCAGCGTAGGGCTGGACAGGCTCACAGATACGCAGTATTTT CASSVGLDRLTDTQYF
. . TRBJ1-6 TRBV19 TGTGCCAGTAGACTCCGGGGGGATTCACCCCTCCACTTT CASRLRGDSPLHF
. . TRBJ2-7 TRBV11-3 TGTGCCAGCAGCTTAGGGGGCTCCCCTGGCGAGCAGTACTTC CASSLGGSPGEQYF
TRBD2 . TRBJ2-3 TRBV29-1 TGCAGCGTTGGACTAGCGGGGGGATCCGATACGCAGTATTTT CSVGLAGGSDTQYF
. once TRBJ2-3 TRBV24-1 TGTGCCACCAGTGATCCCCGGACAGGCGGGGGCACAGATACGCAGTATTTT CATSDPRTGGGTDTQYF
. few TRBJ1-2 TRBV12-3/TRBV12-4 TGTGCCAGCAGTTTCCAGGGCGACTATGGCTACACCTTC CASSFQGDYGYTF
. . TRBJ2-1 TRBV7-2 TGTGCCAGCAGCTTAACTAGTTTCATGGTCTTC CASSLTSFMVF
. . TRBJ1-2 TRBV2 TGTGCCAGCAACGAAGGGGGGGCGCTCAATAGCTACACCTTC CASNEGGALNSYTF
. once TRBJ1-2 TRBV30 TGTGCCTGGACCCCTGAGGGTTCCGGTGGCTACACCTTC CAWTPEGSGGYTF
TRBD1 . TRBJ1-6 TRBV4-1 TGCGCCAGCAGCCAAGAATTGGGACAGGGAACTTCACCCCTCCACTTT CASSQELGQGTSPLHF
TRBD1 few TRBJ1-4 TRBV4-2 TGTGCCAGCAGCCAAGATCTTATGGACAGGGGGGATGAAAAACTGTTTTTT CASSQDLMDRGDEKLFF
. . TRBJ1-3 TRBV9 TGTGCCAGCAGCGTAGTGCCTCATAGCTCTGGAAACACCATATATTTT CASSVVPHSSGNTIYF
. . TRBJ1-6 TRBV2 TGTGCCAGCAGTCAACAGGTGATACAATATAATTCACCCCTCCACTTT CASSQQVIQYNSPLHF
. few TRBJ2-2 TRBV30 TGTGCCTGGAGTGTAGCACGATCCGGGGAGCTGTTTTTT CAWSVARSGELFF
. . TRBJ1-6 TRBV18 TGTGCCAGCTCACCACGAGGTGAAAATTCACCCCTCCACTTT CASSPRGENSPLHF
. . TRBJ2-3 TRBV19 TGTGCCAGTAGTATAAAGGGGGGCACAGATACGCAGTATTTT CASSIKGGTDTQYF
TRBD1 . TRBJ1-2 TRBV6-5 TGTGCCAGCAGAGGGACAGGGCGAGCTAACTATGGCTACACCTTC CASRGTGRANYGYTF
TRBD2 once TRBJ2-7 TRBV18 TGTGCCAGCTCCTCCGGGACTAGCGGTCCCTACGAGCAGTACTTC CASSSGTSGPYEQYF
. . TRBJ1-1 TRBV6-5 TGTGCCAGCAGCTCAGACACTGAAGCTTTCTTT CASSSDTEAFF
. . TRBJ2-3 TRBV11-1 TGTGCCAGCAGCTCGGGCCAGGGGCCTAGCACAGATACGCAGTATTTT CASSSGQGPSTDTQYF
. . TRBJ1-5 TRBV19 TGTGCCAGTTCGGGGGGGGGAAGGGTCGATCAGCCCCAGCATTTT CASSGGGRVDQPQHF
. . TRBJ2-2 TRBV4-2 TGTGCCAGCAGCCAAGTTCTAACACGGGGTAGGGCCGGGGAGCTGTTTTTT CASSQVLTRGRAGELFF